These T cell receptor beta chains were read from a single sample in a study of blood T cell repertoires in COVID-19. The protocol was immunoSEQ multiplex PCR, while the TCRdb copy is restricted to in-frame clones and leaves out a portion. The sample holds more than 150,000 clones, roughly 90% seen once. The sequenced sample was peripheral blood. Receptors were obtained from a man aged 40-49 years with acute or convalescent COVID-19. Each CDR3 is given with its conserved first and last residue. The D gene is left open where the match is weak. Clone size is not always given. Where it is, it says once, few, many or a class for expanded clones.

J,D,size,V,CDR3,DNA
TRBJ2-5,TRBD1,-,TRBV2,CASKGQLLETQYF,TGTGCCAGCAAGGGACAGCTCCTGGAGACCCAGTACTTC
TRBJ1-2,-,-,TRBV5-8,CASSSRAYYGYTF,TGTGCCAGCAGCTCCAGGGCGTACTATGGCTACACCTTC
TRBJ1-1,TRBD1,-,TRBV3-1/TRBV3-2,CASSSSGGSSTFF,TGTGCCAGCAGCTCCTCAGGGGGAAGTAGTACTTTCTTT
TRBJ1-3,TRBD1,-,TRBV30,CAWSEGGADTIYF,TGTGCCTGGAGTGAAGGGGGCGCGGACACCATATATTTT
TRBJ2-7,TRBD2,once,TRBV9,CASSVGGGANEQYF,TGTGCCAGCAGCGTAGGCGGGGGGGCCAACGAGCAGTACTTC
TRBJ2-3,TRBD2,once,TRBV4-2,CASSQLAGGPRTDTQYF,TGTGCCAGCAGCCAACTAGCGGGGGGGCCACGCACAGATACGCAGTATTTT
TRBJ2-7,TRBD1,-,TRBV9,CASSVEGQGFYEQYF,TGTGCCAGCAGCGTAGAGGGACAGGGTTTCTACGAGCAGTACTTC
TRBJ1-2,-,-,TRBV5-1,CASSLVGRNGGYTF,TGCGCCAGCAGCTTGGTAGGGAGAAATGGTGGCTACACCTTC
TRBJ1-3,-,-,TRBV21-1,CASSKGGVAGNTIYF,TGTGCCAGCAGCAAAGGGGGGGTTGCTGGAAACACCATATATTTT
TRBJ2-4,-,-,TRBV6-5,CASSYSELAKNIQYF,TGTGCCAGCAGTTACTCGGAGTTAGCCAAAAACATTCAGTACTTC
TRBJ2-3,TRBD2,-,TRBV6-5,CASSFISGGVTDTQYF,TGTGCCAGCAGTTTCATTAGCGGGGGGGTTACAGATACGCAGTATTTT
TRBJ2-7,-,-,TRBV12-3/TRBV12-4,CASSLTAPYEQYF,TGTGCCAGCAGCCTGACAGCCCCCTACGAGCAGTACTTC
TRBJ1-5,TRBD1,-,TRBV7-2,CASSLNGQGGNQPQHF,TGTGCCAGCAGCCTAAACGGTCAGGGGGGCAATCAGCCCCAGCATTTT
TRBJ2-7,-,-,TRBV10-3,CAISSTGGAYEQYF,TGTGCCATCAGTTCAACAGGGGGGGCCTACGAGCAGTACTTC
TRBJ1-4,TRBD1,once,TRBV30,CAGGQGSELEKLFF,TGTGCCGGGGGACAGGGGTCCGAGCTGGAAAAACTGTTTTTT
TRBJ2-7,-,once,TRBV19,CASNAVGGGEQYF,TGTGCCAGTAATGCCGTAGGGGGTGGCGAGCAGTACTTC
TRBJ2-1,-,-,TRBV10-1,CAPGAPGNEQFF,TGCGCCCCCGGAGCGCCGGGCAATGAGCAGTTCTTC
TRBJ1-2,-,-,TRBV3-1/TRBV3-2,CASSQDTAADYGYTF,TGTGCCAGCAGCCAAGATACTGCGGCGGACTATGGCTACACCTTC
TRBJ2-1,-,-,TRBV7-2,CASSKYYNEQFF,TGTGCCAGCAGCAAATACTACAATGAGCAGTTCTTC
TRBJ2-1,TRBD2,-,TRBV11-3,CASSLGERGEQEQFF,TGTGCCAGCAGCTTAGGAGAGCGGGGCGAGCAGGAGCAGTTCTTC
TRBJ1-6,-,-,TRBV3-1/TRBV3-2,CASSLSLGAGNSPLHF,TGTGCCAGCAGCCTAAGCCTGGGGGCAGGTAATTCACCCCTCCACTTT
TRBJ2-2,-,-,TRBV6-5,CASRFPGNTGELFF,TGTGCCAGCAGATTCCCAGGGAACACCGGGGAGCTGTTTTTT
TRBJ1-1,-,-,TRBV11-3,CASSLGGNTEAFF,TGTGCCAGCAGCTTAGGCGGGAACACTGAAGCTTTCTTT
TRBJ2-5,-,-,TRBV5-4,CAREAEGEKETQYF,TGTGCCAGGGAGGCCGAAGGTGAAAAAGAGACCCAGTACTTC
TRBJ2-7,TRBD1,-,TRBV27,CASSPLGQEWEQYF,TGTGCCAGCAGTCCCCTCGGACAGGAGTGGGAGCAGTACTTC
TRBJ2-7,-,-,TRBV4-2,CATLSDGEQYF,TGTGCCACCCTAAGCGACGGGGAGCAGTACTTC
TRBJ1-2,-,-,TRBV12-3/TRBV12-4,CASSLVSGYGYTF,TGTGCCAGCAGTTTAGTTTCCGGCTATGGCTACACCTTC
TRBJ1-2,-,-,TRBV3-1/TRBV3-2,CASSQRPTTNYGYTF,TGTGCCAGCAGCCAAAGGCCGACAACTAACTATGGCTACACCTTC
TRBJ2-3,-,once,TRBV9,CASSVAISGSTDTQYF,TGTGCCAGCAGCGTAGCAATTTCAGGTTCCACAGATACGCAGTATTTT
TRBJ2-2,TRBD1,once,TRBV5-1,CASSPLTGSNTGELFF,TGCGCCAGCAGCCCCCTGACAGGGTCGAACACCGGGGAGCTGTTTTTT
TRBJ1-6,-,few,TRBV5-1,CASSAYRAGSYNSPLHF,TGCGCCAGCAGCGCCTACAGGGCTGGGTCCTATAATTCACCCCTCCACTTT
TRBJ2-5,TRBD2,-,TRBV11-2,CASSASSGSFGTQYF,TGTGCCAGCAGCGCATCTAGCGGCTCGTTCGGGACCCAGTACTTC
TRBJ2-3,TRBD2,-,TRBV11-2,CASSSLSGGASDTQYF,TGTGCCAGCAGCTCCCTTAGCGGGGGGGCATCAGATACGCAGTATTTT
TRBJ2-5,-,-,TRBV2,CASSESGDTGTQYF,TGTGCCAGCAGTGAGAGTGGGGACACGGGGACCCAGTACTTC
TRBJ2-1,-,-,TRBV24-1,CATSEGGSYEQFF,TGTGCCACCAGTGAAGGGGGTTCCTATGAGCAGTTCTTC
TRBJ1-6,TRBD1,-,TRBV5-4,CASSPGTGGHSPLHF,TGTGCCAGCAGCCCGGGGACAGGGGGGCATTCACCCCTCCACTTT
TRBJ2-3,-,-,TRBV5-1,CASSTGGGPRTDTQYF,TGCGCCAGCAGCACAGGGGGGGGTCCCAGGACAGATACGCAGTATTTT
TRBJ2-3,TRBD2,-,TRBV15,CATSLRVAGAEW,TGTGCCACCAGCCTCAGGGTAGCGGGGGCCGAGTGG
TRBJ1-5,-,-,TRBV15,CATSRDSWGGQPQHF,TGTGCCACCAGCAGAGATTCATGGGGGGGTCAGCCCCAGCATTTT
TRBJ1-1,-,-,TRBV15,CATSRDPRGVGTEAFF,TGTGCCACCAGCAGAGATCCCCGGGGGGTGGGGACTGAAGCTTTCTTT
TRBJ2-1,TRBD1,-,TRBV6-6,CASSLYHRGSSYNEQFF,TGTGCCAGCAGTCTATACCACAGGGGCAGCTCCTACAATGAGCAGTTCTTC
TRBJ2-2,-,once,TRBV9,CASSLTSNTGELFF,TGTGCCAGCAGCCTGACATCGAACACCGGGGAGCTGTTTTTT
TRBJ2-7,-,-,TRBV6-5,CATTRWGQYEQYF,TGTGCCACAACCCGTTGGGGCCAGTACGAGCAGTACTTC
TRBJ2-5,-,-,TRBV10-3,CAISDKTAGTQYF,TGTGCCATCAGTGACAAGACGGCGGGGACCCAGTACTTC
TRBJ1-4,TRBD1,-,TRBV27,CASSSGQGVEKLFF,TGTGCCAGCAGTTCGGGACAGGGGGTTGAAAAACTGTTTTTT
TRBJ1-3,-,-,TRBV6-6,CASRGREGNTIYF,TGTGCCAGCAGGGGTCGGGAGGGAAACACCATATATTTT